This T cell receptor (beta chain) was recovered during a study of PD-1 blockade in classical Hodgkin lymphoma. Study-level findings and limits: It was among complete responders that baseline diversity resembled that of newly diagnosed patients. Compared with baseline, CD4+ but not CD8+ TCR diversity had risen significantly by C4D1.

The time point here: cycle 4 day 1 (C4D1), after 5 to 7 weeks of nivolumab. All patients experienced relapse after autologous stem cell transplantation, and brentuximab vedotin exposure was variable. This clone showed up just a few times. Its antigen remains unidentified. The method was immunoSEQ multiplex PCR; TCRdb's version includes in-frame clones alone and lacks a portion of them. This sample yields tens of thousands of clones, of which more than 65% are seen a single time; under 20% belongs to the top ten. With 5 bases clipped from V and 2 bases from J, the junction kept 3 bases outside the gene matches. Germline values: CDR1 LNHDA, CDR2 SQIVND (reference sequence). The CDR3 covers 16 residues.

This rearrangement joins TRBV19 to TRBJ2-6, with 10 bases matching TRBD1. Specimen: peripheral blood mononuclear cells (PBMCs), collected before the fourth cycle of nivolumab. This clonotype was obtained from a human donor with classical Hodgkin lymphoma. The CDR3 sequence is CASSVGQGTGANVLTF. CDR3 in DNA: TGTGCCAGTAGTGTGGGACAGGGGACTGGGGCCAACGTCCTGACTTTC.